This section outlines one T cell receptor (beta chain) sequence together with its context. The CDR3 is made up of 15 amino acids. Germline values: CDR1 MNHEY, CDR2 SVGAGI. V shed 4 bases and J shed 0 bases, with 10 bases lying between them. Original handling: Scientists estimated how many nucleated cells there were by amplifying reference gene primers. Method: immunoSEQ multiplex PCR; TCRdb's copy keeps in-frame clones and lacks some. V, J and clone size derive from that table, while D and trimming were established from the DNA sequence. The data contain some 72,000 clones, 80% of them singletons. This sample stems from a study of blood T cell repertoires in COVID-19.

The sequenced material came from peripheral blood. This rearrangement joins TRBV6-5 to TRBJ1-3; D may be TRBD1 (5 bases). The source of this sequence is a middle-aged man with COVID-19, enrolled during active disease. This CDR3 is CASSSTVSSGNTIYF. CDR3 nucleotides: TGTGCCAGCAGTTCGACAGTAAGCTCTGGAAACACCATATATTTT.